Reported below is one T cell receptor (beta chain). What it binds is unknown. Amplification used 60 Vbeta primers and 13 Jbeta primers. The repertoire was sequenced with immunoSEQ multiplex PCR; TCRdb's copy has only in-frame clones and lacks some. This sample has 150,000 to 200,000 clones; around four fifths occur once, and the top ten carry approximately 1%. These data originate in a study of cytomegalovirus exposure and HLA in healthy donors. Findings and limits, study-wide: Immune exposure information comprised only CMV serostatus. Most sequenced TCRs were rare (though some public TCRs occurred in many donors). Clonal expansion was found to be greater in HLA-associated TCR beta chains than in equally common others in a later analysis.

Germline V gene sequence: CDR1 SEHNR, CDR2 FQNEAQ (reference sequence). The CDR3 is 11 residues long. Trimming left V 5 bases short and J 10 bases short, with 9 bases between. This sequence originates from a middle-aged woman in good health and CMV-seronegative. Sequenced material: PBMCs. This chain links TRBV7-9 with TRBJ2-1; a weak D match, TRBD2 (6 bases). The CDR3 nucleotides are TGTGCCAGCAGCCGGGACTTAGAGCAGTTCTTC. It specifies CASSRDLEQFF.